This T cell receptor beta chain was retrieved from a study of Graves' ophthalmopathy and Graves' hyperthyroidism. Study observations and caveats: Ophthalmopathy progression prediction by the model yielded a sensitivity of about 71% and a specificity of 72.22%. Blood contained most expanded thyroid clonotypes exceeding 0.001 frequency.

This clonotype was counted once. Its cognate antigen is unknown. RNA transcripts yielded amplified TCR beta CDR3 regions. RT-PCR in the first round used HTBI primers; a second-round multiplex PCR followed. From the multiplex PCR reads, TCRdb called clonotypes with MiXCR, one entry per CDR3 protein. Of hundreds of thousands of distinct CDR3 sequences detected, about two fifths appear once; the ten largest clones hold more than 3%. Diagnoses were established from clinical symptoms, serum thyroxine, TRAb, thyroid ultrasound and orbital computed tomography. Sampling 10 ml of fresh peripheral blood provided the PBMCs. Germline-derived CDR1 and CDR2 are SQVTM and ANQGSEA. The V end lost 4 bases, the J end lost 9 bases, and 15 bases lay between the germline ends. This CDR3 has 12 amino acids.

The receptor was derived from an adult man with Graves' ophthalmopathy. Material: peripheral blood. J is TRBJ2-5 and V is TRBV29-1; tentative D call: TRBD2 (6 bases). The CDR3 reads CSVVWGGAAQYF. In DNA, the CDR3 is TGCAGCGTTGTCTGGGGCGGGGCAGCCCAGTACTTC.